The 24 T cell receptor beta chains in this list originate from one sample, sequenced in a study of blood T cell repertoires in COVID-19. The repertoire was sequenced with immunoSEQ multiplex PCR; TCRdb's copy has only in-frame clones and lacks some. The sample holds 150,000 or so clones, about 90% seen once. Sequencing was performed on PBMCs or T cells enriched from blood (not recorded which). The receptor set was obtained from a woman between 40 and 50 years old who had been exposed to COVID-19.

The chain employs TRBV10-3 and TRBJ1-4; D might be TRBD1 (6 bases). Trimming took 4 bases from V and 3 from J, leaving 15 bases between them. This CDR3 is 16 amino acids long. Per the germline V gene, CDR1 is ENHRY and CDR2 is SYGVKD. Here the CDR3 reads CAISAQGGAANEKLFF. The CDR3, as DNA: TGTGCCATCAGTGCACAGGGAGGGGCGGCTAATGAAAAACTGTTTTTT.

The DNA for the CDR3 is TGTGCCAGCAGCTTGGCGGGAGTGGTCTACAATGAGCAGTTCTTC. This codes for CASSLAGVVYNEQFF. The J gene is TRBJ2-1, the V gene TRBV5-8; TRBD2 might be the D (6 bases). The V end was cut by 0 bases, the J end by 3 bases, with 10 bases between. This CDR3 has 15 residues. Germline V gene data show CDR1 as SGHTS and CDR2 as YDEGEE.

V is TRBV25-1 and J is TRBJ1-1; 7 bases fit TRBD1. V lost 7 bases, J lost 7 bases, and 9 bases stayed unmatched. Germline CDR1 is MGHDK and CDR2 is SYGVNS. The CDR3 contains 13 residues. CDR3: CASNKGASIEAFF. The CDR3 DNA reads TGTGCCAGCAACAAGGGGGCATCCATTGAAGCTTTCTTT.

The gene calls are TRBV3-1 (or the pseudogene TRBV3-2) and TRBJ2-7; 9 nucleotides line up with TRBD1. The CDR3 totals 13 residues. V lost 6 bases, J lost 3 bases, and 3 bases stayed unmatched. Germline assignment: CDR1 LGHDT and CDR2 YNNKEL (reference sequence). CDR3 region: CASRRQGDYEQYF. The CDR3 region has the DNA TGTGCCAGCAGGAGACAGGGGGACTACGAGCAGTACTTC.

This clone was counted only a few times. The chain has TRBV28 and TRBJ1-2; 10 bases fit TRBD1. J lost 4 bases, V lost 6 bases, and 5 bases had no gene match. The V gene's germline CDR1 is MDHEN and CDR2 SYDVKM. CDR3 length: 14 amino acids. CDR3 protein: CASRVTGGVYGYTF. CDR3 sequence (DNA): TGTGCCAGCAGAGTGACAGGGGGCGTCTATGGCTACACCTTC.

V gene TRBV21-1 combines with J gene TRBJ2-5; TRBD2, the table's D call, lacks a check against the DNA. TRBV21-1 has pseudogene status. CDR3 length equals 18 residues. CDR3 sequence: CASSKEDLEEGRGETQYF. The CDR3 region has the DNA TGTGCCAGCAGCAAAGAAGATCTGGAGGAGGGGCGCGGCGAGACCCAGTACTTC.

The chain recombines TRBV9 with TRBJ2-1; 7 bases align to TRBD1. After removal of 1 base from V and 4 bases from J, the junction contained 5 bases not matched to a gene. The CDR3 has 15 amino acids. The germline V gene has CDR1 SGDLS and CDR2 YYNGEE. The chain's CDR3 is CASSVRQGDYNEQFF. The CDR3 DNA is TGTGCCAGCAGCGTACGACAGGGCGATTACAATGAGCAGTTCTTC.

V gene TRBV5-1 combines with J gene TRBJ1-2, with D uncertain. The CDR3 totals 14 residues. V lost 3 bases and J lost 7, with 16 bases in between. The germline gives CDR1 SGHRS, CDR2 YFSETQ. CDR3 in amino acids: CASSSMVLGGGYTF. The CDR3 DNA sequence: TGCGCCAGCAGCTCAATGGTACTCGGCGGTGGCTACACCTTC.

The chain has TRBV29-1 and TRBJ2-6, with D possibly matching TRBD1 (7 bases). The CDR3 covers 18 residues. V gave up 4 bases and J gave up 1 base, with 20 bases separating them. Germline V gene data show CDR1 as SQVTM and CDR2 as ANQGSEA. The CDR3 protein is CSVVVGPGGSSGANVLTF. The DNA for the CDR3 is TGCAGCGTTGTTGTGGGGCCAGGGGGGAGTTCTGGGGCCAACGTCCTGACTTTC.

The rearrangement joins TRBV24-1 to TRBJ2-1, with D possibly matching TRBD1 (6 bases). This CDR3 contains 15 residues. CDR1 is KGHDR, CDR2 SFDVKD, per germline. The V and J ends lost 4 bases and 1 base respectively, with 10 bases between them. CDR3 in DNA: TGTGCCACCAGTGAAGGACAGCTTTCCTACAATGAGCAGTTCTTC. This gives the protein CATSEGQLSYNEQFF.

This chain joins TRBV15 and TRBJ1-2; 8 positions match TRBD1. Germline V lookup: CDR1 LNHNV, CDR2 YYDKDF (reference sequence). The V and J ends lost 3 bases and 2 bases, in that order; junction bases with no gene match: 5. The CDR3 runs 15 residues. The CDR3 spells CATSSQGAANYGYTF. The CDR3 DNA reads as TGTGCCACCAGCAGTCAGGGGGCGGCGAACTATGGCTACACCTTC.

In DNA, the CDR3 is TGTGCCAGCACCCAGATCACCGGGATAAAAGAGACCCAGTACTTC. Protein sequence: CASTQITGIKETQYF. J is TRBJ2-5 and V is TRBV5-4; possible D gene TRBD2, 5 bases. CDR1 is SGHNT and CDR2 is YYREEE in the germline V gene (reference sequence). The V end was cut by 6 bases, the J end by 3 bases, with 18 bases between. The CDR3 totals 15 residues.

This chain links TRBV19 with TRBJ1-5; D gene unclear. The CDR3 has 13 residues. Trimming took off 7 bases at V and 2 bases at J, with 9 bases between the two ends. Germline V gene lookup returns CDR1 LNHDA and CDR2 SQIVND (reference sequence). CDR3 region: CASKANGNQPQHF. The CDR3 DNA follows: TGTGCCAGTAAAGCCAATGGCAATCAGCCCCAGCATTTT. The full variable domain, with the rest looked up from reference TRBV19 and TRBJ1-5, is DGGITQSPKYLFRKEGQNVTLSCEQNLNHDAMYWYRQDPGQGLRLIYYSQIVNDFQKGDIAEGYSVSREKKESFPLTVTSAQKNPTAFYLCASKANGNQPQHFGDGTRLSIL.

The CDR3 sequence is CASSLGTSGSSDTQYF. The CDR3 region has the DNA TGTGCCAGCAGCTTGGGAACTAGCGGGAGCTCAGATACGCAGTATTTT. The chain uses TRBV5-8 and TRBJ2-3, with 11 positions matching TRBD2. Germline CDR1 reads SGHTS; CDR2 reads YDEGEE. The length of the CDR3 is 16 residues. The V and J ends lost 0 bases and 4 bases, in that order; junction bases with no gene match: 4.

The genes are TRBV5-4 and TRBJ2-1; 9 positions agree with TRBD2. V lost 2 bases to trimming and J lost 1 base; unmatched junction nucleotides: 4. CDR1 SGHNT and CDR2 YYREEE come from the germline V gene (reference sequence). The CDR3 totals 16 residues. The DNA of the CDR3 is TGTGCCAGCAGCTTAGGTGCGGGGGGGTCCTACAATGAGCAGTTCTTC. Protein product: CASSLGAGGSYNEQFF.

This sequence joins TRBV10-3 and TRBJ1-2, with 9 bases fitting TRBD1. Trimming cost V 0 bases and J 4 bases; bases outside gene matches: 6. Germline values: CDR1 ENHRY, CDR2 SYGVKD. The CDR3 sequence is 16 residues long. CDR3 nucleotides: TGTGCCATCAGTGAGTCGGGGGACAGGGCGAGCTATGGCTACACCTTC. This gives the protein CAISESGDRASYGYTF.

This clone was observed once. V gene TRBV27 combines with J gene TRBJ2-7, with D maybe TRBD2 (6 bases). The germline V and J ends were trimmed by 0 bases and 3 bases, with 12 bases remaining between them. The CDR3 is made up of 15 amino acids. The germline V gene encodes CDR1 MNHEY and CDR2 SMNVEV (reference sequence). DNA of the CDR3: TGTGCCAGCAGTTTATCTTTAGCGGCAAGCTACGAGCAGTACTTC. Translated, it gives CASSLSLAASYEQYF.

CDR3 residues: CASSPLLGSSGNTIYF. The CDR3, as DNA: TGTGCCAGCTCACCACTTTTGGGCAGCTCTGGAAACACCATATATTTT. This chain links TRBV18 with TRBJ1-3, with no clear D. The CDR3 sequence is 16 residues long. Trimming took off 1 base at V and 0 bases at J, with 10 bases between the two ends. Germline V gene data show CDR1 as KGHSH and CDR2 as LQKENI.

The chain has TRBV18 and TRBJ2-1; 14 bases are shared with TRBD2. The length of the CDR3 is 16 residues. Germline V CDR1 and CDR2: KGHSH, LQKENI. With V trimmed by 3 bases and J by 9 bases, 7 bases remained unmatched. The CDR3 region is CASSPRLAGGPSEQFF. In nucleotides, the CDR3 is TGTGCCAGCTCACCGAGACTAGCGGGAGGGCCGAGTGAGCAGTTCTTC. Looking up the rest from reference TRBV18 and TRBJ2-1 gives the full variable domain: NAGVMQNPRHLVRRRGQEARLRCSPMKGHSHVYWYRQLPEEGLKFMVYLQKENIIDESGMPKERFSAEFPKEGPSILRIQQVVRGDSAAYFCASSPRLAGGPSEQFFGPGTRLTVL.

The V and J genes are TRBV25-1 and TRBJ1-4; TRBD1 matches 10 bases. This CDR3 region has 14 residues. V was clipped by 8 bases and J by 5 bases; unmatched bases: 5. Germline CDR1 and CDR2: MGHDK and SYGVNS. CDR3 DNA sequence: TGTGCCAGCTCCCCGGGACAGGGGAATGAAAAACTGTTTTTT. Translating gives CASSPGQGNEKLFF. The variable domain in full, completed from reference TRBV25-1 and TRBJ1-4, reads EADIYQTPRYLVIGTGKKITLECSQTMGHDKMYWYQQDPGMELHLIHYSYGVNSTEKGDLSSESTVSRIRTEHFPLTLESARPSHTSQYLCASSPGQGNEKLFFGSGTQLSVL.

The genes are TRBV29-1 and TRBJ2-1; the match to TRBD2 covers 12 bases. Germline CDR1 and CDR2: SQVTM and ANQGSEA. The CDR3 contains 15 residues. Trimming at V came to 8 bases and at J to 6 bases, leaving 11 bases not matched to a gene. The DNA for the CDR3 is TGCAGCAAACGACTAGCGGGAGTTAAAGGCAATGAGCAGTTCTTC. Its translation: CSKRLAGVKGNEQFF.

This clone was seen only once. This rearrangement joins TRBV25-1 to TRBJ1-6; D unresolved. V was trimmed by 2 bases and J by 4 bases, leaving 15 bases between them. The CDR3 contains 17 residues. Germline V gene lookup returns CDR1 MGHDK and CDR2 SYGVNS. CDR3 in amino acids: CASSELMTANYNSPLHF. CDR3 DNA: TGTGCCAGCAGTGAACTCATGACTGCGAATTATAATTCACCCCTCCACTTT.

The gene calls are TRBV6-5 and TRBJ2-7; possibly TRBD1 for D (5 bases). This CDR3 spans 13 amino acids. Trimming removed 4 bases from V and 3 bases from J, with 10 bases in between. Germline V CDR1 and CDR2: MNHEY, SVGAGI. CDR3 nucleotide sequence: TGTGCCAGCAGTTCCCTGGACAACTACGAGCAGTACTTC. This codes for CASSSLDNYEQYF.

This chain uses TRBV28 with TRBJ2-7; 8 nucleotides match TRBD2. The V gene's germline CDR1 is MDHEN and CDR2 SYDVKM. The CDR3 covers 17 residues. J lost 2 bases, V lost 6 bases, and 15 bases had no gene match. CDR3 DNA: TGTGCCAGCAGCCGTGGGCCTAGCGGGCAGTTTCCCTACGAGCAGTACTTC. Translating it yields CASSRGPSGQFPYEQYF.